These 16 T cell receptor beta chains were all obtained from the same sample, sequenced in a study of T cells after posttransplantation cyclophosphamide. Busulfan-fludarabine conditioning, marrow transplant, and cyclophosphamide on days +3 and +4 were administered. The protocol was immunoSEQ multiplex PCR, while the TCRdb copy is restricted to in-frame clones and leaves out a portion. The table lists around 13,000 clones, no singletons, with around 26% in the top ten. The input for sequencing was PBMCs, taken after allogeneic stem cell transplant with posttransplant cyclophosphamide. The origin of the receptors is a female patient aged 40-50 years who received an allogeneic stem cell transplant from an unrelated donor, was CMV-positive, and had acute GVHD only. The T cells may partly be graft donor cells.

Many counts were recorded for this clone. CDR3 DNA sequence: TGTGCCAGCAACCCGGGACAGCTGAACACTGAAGCTTTCTTT. It specifies CASNPGQLNTEAFF. The rearrangement joins TRBV6-5 to TRBJ1-1; 7 bases map to TRBD1. The V segment lost 7 bases and the J segment 0 bases; nucleotides outside the gene matches: 5. Germline CDR1 is MNHEY and CDR2 is SVGAGI. The CDR3 is 14 residues long.

This clone was seen only a few times. The V call is TRBV7-6, the J call TRBJ2-3; D perhaps matches TRBD1 (6 bases). V was cut by 5 bases and J by 8 bases, with 14 bases left in between. The germline CDR1 and CDR2 sequences are SGHVS and FNYEAQ. The CDR3 runs 13 residues. CDR3 coding DNA: TGTGCCAGCAGCGCCACACAGGGTAGTACGCAGTATTTT. It encodes CASSATQGSTQYF.

This clone was counted many times. The chain combines TRBV11-2 with TRBJ2-3; tentative D call: TRBD2 (7 bases). Germline CDR1 is SGHAT and CDR2 is FQNNGV. V was shortened by 8 bases and J by 3 bases, with 18 bases between the two germline ends. CDR3 size: 15 residues. The CDR3 coding sequence is TGTGCCAGCTCCCGCGGGGGAGGGGGTACAGATACGCAGTATTTT. It encodes CASSRGGGGTDTQYF.

This clone was detected many times. The CDR3 loop reads CASSHQESSYNSPLHF. CDR3 DNA sequence: TGCGCCAGCAGCCACCAAGAGAGCTCCTATAATTCACCCCTCCACTTT. The chain combines TRBV4-1 with TRBJ1-6; D gene unclear. CDR1 is MGHRA, CDR2 YSYEKL, per germline. The CDR3 consists of 16 residues. V lost 3 bases and J 0 bases, leaving 9 bases between the germline ends.

This clone was seen a handful of times. The chain is built from TRBV29-1 and TRBJ1-1; no clear D. Germline CDR1 and CDR2: SQVTM and ANQGSEA. The CDR3 contains 14 residues. V lost 0 bases and J 5 bases, leaving 13 bases between the germline ends. CDR3 in DNA: TGCAGCGTTGAAGATTTGGGAGGGTGGACTGAAGCTTTCTTT. This sequence encodes CSVEDLGGWTEAFF.

This rearrangement joins TRBV4-1 to TRBJ2-3; TRBD1 matches at 8 bases. The CDR3 spans 15 residues. Germline V CDR1 and CDR2: MGHRA, YSYEKL. The V and J ends lost 6 bases and 2 bases, in that order; junction bases with no gene match: 7. CDR3 loop: CASSPGTGYTDTQYF. CDR3 DNA: TGCGCCAGCAGTCCGGGGACAGGCTACACAGATACGCAGTATTTT.

In DNA, the CDR3 is TGTGCCAGCAGCCCCCCTGGCCTAGCGGGGGGGAGCACAGATACGCAGTATTTT. Its protein product is CASSPPGLAGGSTDTQYF. The rearrangement uses TRBV4-2 and TRBJ2-3, with TRBD2 matching over 12 bases. The V gene's germline CDR1 is LGHNA and CDR2 YNFKEQ. V was pared by 4 bases and J by 0 bases, with 8 bases of the junction left unmatched. The CDR3 is 18 residues long.

By proportion, this clone is medium-sized. This chain links TRBV7-2 with TRBJ1-1; no firm D call. Germline assignment: CDR1 SGHTA and CDR2 FQGNSA. V lost 3 bases and J lost 1, with 6 bases in between. This CDR3 has 13 amino acids. CDR3 sequence: CASSFSQNTEAFF. Here the CDR3 DNA reads TGTGCCAGCAGCTTTTCACAGAACACTGAAGCTTTCTTT.

This clone was recorded many times. The chain recombines TRBV5-1 with TRBJ2-2; 7 positions agree with TRBD2. The CDR3 is made up of 16 amino acids. With V trimmed by 7 bases and J by 7 bases, 16 bases remained unmatched. Germline V gene lookup returns CDR1 SGHRS and CDR2 YFSETQ. CDR3: CASYLNPGTIGGELFF. The CDR3 DNA reads TGCGCCAGCTATTTGAACCCCGGGACTATCGGCGGGGAGCTGTTTTTT.

This clone appeared a few times. The chain couples TRBV28 to TRBJ1-2; 7 bases agree with TRBD1. The junction had 2 bases not matched to a gene; V was cut back by 3 bases and J by 4 bases. The CDR3 runs 13 residues. In germline, CDR1 is MDHEN, CDR2 SYDVKM. CDR3 loop: CASSFRGIYGYTF. The CDR3 DNA sequence: TGTGCCAGCAGTTTCAGGGGGATCTATGGCTACACCTTC.

This clone has just a few counts. V and J are TRBV9 and TRBJ2-3; TRBD2 matches at 12 bases. Germline CDR1 and CDR2: SGDLS and YYNGEE. The CDR3 loop spans 16 amino acids. V lost 0 bases, J lost 3 bases, and 2 bases stayed unmatched. CDR3: CASSVGLAGATDTQYF. The CDR3 DNA follows: TGTGCCAGCAGCGTAGGACTAGCGGGGGCTACAGATACGCAGTATTTT.

This clone was detected many times. This chain joins TRBV13 and TRBJ1-4; TRBD1 aligns across 8 bases. This CDR3 has 14 residues. J was trimmed by 5 bases and V by 4 bases; bases with no gene match: 3. Germline assignment: CDR1 PRHDT and CDR2 FYEKMQ (reference sequence). This CDR3 reads CASSSGGPNEKLFF. CDR3 bases: TGTGCCAGCAGCTCAGGGGGCCCCAATGAAAAACTGTTTTTT.

This clone was recorded many times. This chain joins TRBV28 and TRBJ1-1; the match to TRBD1 covers 7 bases. V lost 5 bases, J lost 2 bases, and 11 bases stayed unmatched. CDR1 MDHEN and CDR2 SYDVKM come from the germline V gene. This CDR3 spans 16 amino acids. The CDR3 sequence: CASSPAGTVLNTEAFF. The CDR3 coding sequence is TGTGCCAGCAGTCCGGCCGGGACAGTGCTTAACACTGAAGCTTTCTTT.

DNA of the CDR3: TGTGCCAGCAGCTCTGAACAGGGGACTGAGAGAGGCTACACCTTC. Protein: CASSSEQGTERGYTF. The chain couples TRBV7-3 to TRBJ1-2, with 7 bases identical to TRBD1. The CDR3 contains 15 residues. From germline, CDR1 is SGHTA and CDR2 FQGTGA. Trimming at V came to 4 bases and at J to 8 bases, leaving 13 bases not matched to a gene.

This clone was found many times. The rearrangement links TRBV7-3 to TRBJ2-7; TRBD1 aligns across 8 bases. The V segment lost 4 bases and the J segment 5 bases; nucleotides outside the gene matches: 7. The CDR3 has 14 amino acids. The V gene's germline CDR1 is SGHTA and CDR2 FQGTGA. CDR3 sequence (DNA): TGTGCCAGCAGCTCAGGACAGGGAGGAGACGAGCAGTACTTC. It yields the protein CASSSGQGGDEQYF. The full variable domain, with the rest looked up from reference TRBV7-3 and TRBJ2-7, is GAGVSQTPSNKVTEKGKYVELRCDPISGHTALYWYRQSLGQGPEFLIYFQGTGAADDSGLPNDRFFAVRPEGSVSTLKIQRTERGDSAVYLCASSSGQGGDEQYFGPGTRLTVT.

There are many counts of this clone. The chain couples TRBV2 to TRBJ2-6; TRBD1 matches 7 bases. This CDR3 is built from 18 residues. V lost 6 bases, J lost 4 bases, and 15 bases stayed unmatched. CDR1 is SNHLY and CDR2 is FYNNEI in the germline V gene. CDR3 protein: CASSLLQGSSAGANVLTF. For the CDR3, the DNA is TGTGCCAGCAGCCTTCTACAGGGGAGTTCGGCAGGGGCCAACGTCCTGACTTTC. Supplemented by reference TRBV2 and TRBJ2-6, the full variable domain reads EPEVTQTPSHQVTQMGQEVILRCVPISNHLYFYWYRQILGQKVEFLVSFYNNEISEKSEIFDDQFSVERPDGSNFTLKIRSTKLEDSAMYFCASSLLQGSSAGANVLTFGAGSRLTVL.